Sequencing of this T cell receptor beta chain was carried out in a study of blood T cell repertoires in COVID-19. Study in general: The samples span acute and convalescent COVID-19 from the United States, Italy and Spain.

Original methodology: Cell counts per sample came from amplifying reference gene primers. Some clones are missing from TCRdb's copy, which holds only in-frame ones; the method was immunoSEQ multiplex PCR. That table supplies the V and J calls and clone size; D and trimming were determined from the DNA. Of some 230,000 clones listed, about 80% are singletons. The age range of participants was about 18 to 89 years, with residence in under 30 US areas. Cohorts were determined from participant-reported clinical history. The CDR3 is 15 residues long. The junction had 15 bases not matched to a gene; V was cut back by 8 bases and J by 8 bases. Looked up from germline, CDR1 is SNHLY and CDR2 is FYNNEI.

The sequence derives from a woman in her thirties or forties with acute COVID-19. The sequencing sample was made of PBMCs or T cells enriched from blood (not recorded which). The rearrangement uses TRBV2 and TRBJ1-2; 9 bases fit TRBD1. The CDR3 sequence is CASRLNIQGARGYTF. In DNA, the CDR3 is TGTGCCAGCCGGTTGAATATACAGGGGGCGCGAGGCTACACCTTC.